A single sample is the source of the 18 T cell receptor beta chains below, sequenced in a study of identical twins. MiXCR, run by TCRdb on the 5' RACE reads, gives a single entry per CDR3 protein. The sample lists fewer than 250,000 distinct CDR3 sequences; around 7% were seen once. The sample was also linked to a second study, of yellow fever vaccine responses in identical twins.

Sequencing used memory (CD45RO+) T cells sorted from blood. Every receptor here comes from a young woman in good health.

This clonotype was found many times. The rearrangement uses TRBV5-1 and TRBJ2-4; a weak D match, TRBD2 (6 bases). Trimming removed 0 bases at V and 5 bases at J, with 12 bases between. CDR1 and CDR2 (germline): SGHRS, YFSETQ. The CDR3 runs 15 residues. The CDR3 loop reads CASSLAAGQENIQYF. The DNA for the CDR3 is TGCGCCAGCAGCTTGGCCGCGGGGCAAGAAAACATTCAGTACTTC.

The chain is built from TRBV24-1 and TRBJ2-1; 12 nucleotides agree with TRBD2. This CDR3 has 16 amino acids. Unmatched junction bases numbered 9, after V lost 4 bases and J lost 9 bases. Per germline, CDR1 KGHDR and CDR2 SFDVKD. In DNA, the CDR3 is TGTGCCACCAGTGACCCTGCTAGCGGGGGGGCCGGTGAGCAGTTCTTC. It yields the protein CATSDPASGGAGEQFF.

This clonotype came up a few times. The rearrangement uses TRBV5-1 and TRBJ2-7; the D is unclear. The length of the CDR3 is 13 residues. Trimming took off 4 bases at V and 2 bases at J, with 10 bases between the two ends. Germline V gene data show CDR1 as SGHRS and CDR2 as YFSETQ. This CDR3 reads CASSGLVPYEQYF. CDR3 bases: TGCGCCAGCAGCGGGTTAGTTCCCTACGAGCAGTACTTC. Together with reference TRBV5-1 and TRBJ2-7, the CDR3 gives the full variable domain: KAGVTQTPRYLIKTRGQQVTLSCSPISGHRSVSWYQQTPGQGLQFLFEYFSETQRNKGNFPGRFSGRQFSNSRSEMNVSTLELGDSALYLCASSGLVPYEQYFGPGTRLTVT.

J is TRBJ2-7 and V is TRBV19; TRBD2 might be the D (6 bases). Germline loops: CDR1 LNHDA, CDR2 SQIVND (reference sequence). Trimming removed 0 bases at V and 1 base at J, with 10 bases between. The CDR3 loop spans 15 amino acids. The CDR3 DNA reads as TGTGCCAGTAGTATAGAGGGGGACTCATCCTACGAGCAGTACTTC. Its protein product is CASSIEGDSSYEQYF.

This clonotype has more than one count but fewer than ten. The chain carries TRBV20-1 and TRBJ1-1; D is unclear. CDR1 and CDR2 from the germline V gene are DFQATT and SNEGSKA (reference sequence). This CDR3 comprises 12 residues. Trimming took off 1 base at V and 1 base at J, with 4 bases between the two ends. In DNA, the CDR3 is TGCAGTGCTAGAGCCAGGAACACTGAAGCTTTCTTT. Protein sequence: CSARARNTEAFF.

The rearrangement joins TRBV15 to TRBJ2-1; possible D gene TRBD1, 7 bases. CDR1 and CDR2 from the germline V gene are LNHNV and YYDKDF (reference sequence). The CDR3 covers 14 residues. Trimming took 4 bases from V and 8 from J, leaving 15 bases between them. The CDR3 protein is CATSNRQGGDEQFF. The CDR3 DNA reads as TGTGCCACCAGCAACCGACAGGGAGGTGATGAGCAGTTCTTC.

V usage is TRBV5-8 and J usage is TRBJ2-5, with 8 positions matching TRBD1. The CDR3 has 12 residues. Germline V lookup: CDR1 SGHTS, CDR2 YDEGEE. CDR3 in amino acids: CGGDRLQETQYF. DNA for the CDR3: TGTGGGGGGGACAGGCTCCAAGAGACCCAGTACTTC.

This clonotype was seen repeatedly, ten times or more. The chain carries TRBV15 and TRBJ2-3; D assignment may be TRBD1 or TRBD2 (5 bases each). The CDR3 has 16 residues. V was shortened by 6 bases and J by 4 bases, with 20 bases between the two germline ends. Looked up from germline, CDR1 is LNHNV and CDR2 is YYDKDF (reference sequence). The CDR3 DNA sequence: TGTGCCACCAGTGGACCGGGACCGTGGAAATCAGATACGCAGTATTTT. Protein product: CATSGPGPWKSDTQYF.

This clonotype was counted at least ten times. The chain combines TRBV29-1 with TRBJ2-5, with 10 bases fitting TRBD1. This CDR3 is 13 amino acids long. The V gene's germline CDR1 is SQVTM and CDR2 ANQGSEA. After removal of 5 bases from V and 1 base from J, the junction contained 1 base not matched to a gene. The CDR3, as DNA: TGCAGCGTTAGACAGGGGGCCCAAGAGACCCAGTACTTC. Its translation is CSVRQGAQETQYF.

In its sample, this clonotype was seen a few times. The rearrangement joins TRBV12-3 or TRBV12-4 to TRBJ2-1; unclear D gene. The CDR3 runs to 13 residues. V was trimmed by 2 bases and J by 15 bases, leaving 17 bases between them. The CDR3 is CASSLSTKPTRFF. The CDR3, as DNA: TGTGCCAGCAGTTTAAGCACTAAACCCACCCGGTTCTTC.

This clonotype was counted many times. The V gene is TRBV24-1, the J gene TRBJ2-3; tentative D call: TRBD2 (6 bases). Per germline, CDR1 KGHDR and CDR2 SFDVKD. This CDR3 has 15 amino acids. The V end lost 5 bases, the J end lost 2 bases, and 13 bases lay between the germline ends. For the CDR3, the DNA is TGTGCCACCAGTGTCAGTAGCGGCTCCACAGATACGCAGTATTTT. Translated: CATSVSSGSTDTQYF.

V usage is TRBV20-1 and J usage is TRBJ2-1, with 10 nucleotides matching TRBD2. Germline V gene sequence: CDR1 DFQATT, CDR2 SNEGSKA (reference sequence). V shed 5 bases, J shed 1 base, and the junction held 14 bases outside the gene matches. CDR3 length equals 18 residues. Here the CDR3 DNA reads TGCAGTGCTCCGGTAGCGGGGGGTCAAGCTCGTTCCTACAATGAGCAGTTCTTC. Protein: CSAPVAGGQARSYNEQFF.

This clonotype has more than one count but fewer than ten. The rearrangement links TRBV24-1 to TRBJ1-5; TRBD1 might be the D (5 bases). The germline V gene encodes CDR1 KGHDR and CDR2 SFDVKD. This CDR3 spans 15 amino acids. Trimming cost V 2 bases and J 6 bases, with 13 bases left between them. CDR3 residues: CATSDSGGVGQPQHF. DNA of the CDR3: TGTGCCACCAGTGATTCCGGGGGGGTTGGTCAGCCCCAGCATTTT.

This clonotype was seen ten or more times. V is TRBV6-2 or TRBV6-3 and J is TRBJ2-2; D possibly uses TRBD1 or TRBD2 (7 bases each). With 5 bases removed from V and 1 base from J, the gap between germline ends came to 32 bases. The germline V gene encodes CDR1 MNHEY and CDR2 SVGEGT. The CDR3 totals 22 residues. CDR3 coding DNA: TGTGCCAGCAGTAGGGGGCGGGGGCCAGGGCTGACCGGGACTAAGAACACCGGGGAGCTGTTTTTT. Amino acid sequence: CASSRGRGPGLTGTKNTGELFF.

This clonotype was observed many times. The chain employs TRBV4-1 and TRBJ2-7; D possibly uses TRBD1 or TRBD2 (5 bases each). The V gene lost 6 bases and the J gene lost 2 bases, with 14 bases spanning the gap. CDR1 MGHRA and CDR2 YSYEKL come from the germline V gene. The CDR3 contains 14 residues. CDR3 residues: CASSPTWDPYEQYF. For the CDR3, the DNA is TGCGCCAGCAGTCCAACATGGGACCCCTACGAGCAGTACTTC.

The chain carries TRBV19 and TRBJ2-5; 10 bases fit TRBD2. Germline loops: CDR1 LNHDA, CDR2 SQIVND (reference sequence). The V segment lost 8 bases and the J segment 6 bases; nucleotides outside the gene matches: 3. The CDR3 is 12 amino acids. CDR3 sequence: CASASGGKTQYF. The DNA of the CDR3 is TGTGCCAGTGCTAGCGGGGGAAAGACCCAGTACTTC.

This clonotype was seen a few times. The rearrangement links TRBV29-1 to TRBJ2-7; tentative D call: TRBD2 (6 bases). Trimming cost V 5 bases and J 3 bases, with 17 bases left between them. Germline CDR1 SQVTM, CDR2 ANQGSEA. CDR3 length: 14 amino acids. In DNA, the CDR3 is TGCAGCGTTTATGGTGGGGAGGACTTCTACGAGCAGTACTTC. Translating it yields CSVYGGEDFYEQYF.

A few counts support this clonotype. The chain joins TRBV6-5 to TRBJ1-6, with D maybe TRBD1 (6 bases). The germline V gene encodes CDR1 MNHEY and CDR2 SVGAGI. CDR3 length: 15 residues. V lost 4 bases to trimming and J lost 9 bases, with 16 bases between them. CDR3 residues: CASSSESGHISPLHF. In DNA, the CDR3 is TGTGCCAGCAGTTCCGAGTCGGGACATATTTCACCCCTCCACTTT.